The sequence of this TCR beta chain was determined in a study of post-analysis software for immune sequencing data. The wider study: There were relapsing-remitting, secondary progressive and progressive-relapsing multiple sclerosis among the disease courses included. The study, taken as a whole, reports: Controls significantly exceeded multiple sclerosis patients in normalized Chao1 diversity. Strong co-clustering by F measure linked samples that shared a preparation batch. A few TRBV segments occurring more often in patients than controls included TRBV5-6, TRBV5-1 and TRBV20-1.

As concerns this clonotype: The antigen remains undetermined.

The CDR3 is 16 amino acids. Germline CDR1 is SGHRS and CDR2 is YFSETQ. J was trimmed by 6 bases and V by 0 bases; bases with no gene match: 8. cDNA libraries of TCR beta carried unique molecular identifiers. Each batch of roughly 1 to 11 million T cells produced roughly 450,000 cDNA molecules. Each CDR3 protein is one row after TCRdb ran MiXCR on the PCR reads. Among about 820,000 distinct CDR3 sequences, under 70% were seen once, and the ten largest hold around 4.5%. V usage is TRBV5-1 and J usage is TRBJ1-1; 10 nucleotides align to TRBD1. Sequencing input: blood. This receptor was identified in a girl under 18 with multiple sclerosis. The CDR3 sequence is CASSLGDRGPYAEAFF. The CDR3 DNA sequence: TGCGCCAGCAGCTTGGGGGACAGGGGCCCCTATGCTGAAGCTTTCTTT.